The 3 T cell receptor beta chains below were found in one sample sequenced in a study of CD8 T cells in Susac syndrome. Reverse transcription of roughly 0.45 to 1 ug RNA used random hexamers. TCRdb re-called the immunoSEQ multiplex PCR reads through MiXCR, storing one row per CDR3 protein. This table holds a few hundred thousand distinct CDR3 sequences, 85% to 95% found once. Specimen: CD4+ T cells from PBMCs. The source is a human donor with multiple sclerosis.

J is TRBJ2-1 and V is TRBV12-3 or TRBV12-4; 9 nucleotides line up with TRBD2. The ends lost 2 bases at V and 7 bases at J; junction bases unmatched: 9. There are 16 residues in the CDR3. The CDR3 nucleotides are TGTGCCAGCAGTTTATCCAAGCGGGGGGAGCTGAATGAGCAGTTCTTC. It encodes CASSLSKRGELNEQFF.

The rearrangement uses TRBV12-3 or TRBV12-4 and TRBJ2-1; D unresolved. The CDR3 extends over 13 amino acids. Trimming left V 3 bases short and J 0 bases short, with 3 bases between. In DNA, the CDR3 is TGTGCCAGCAGTTTCAGCTCCTACAATGAGCAGTTCTTC. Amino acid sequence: CASSFSSYNEQFF.

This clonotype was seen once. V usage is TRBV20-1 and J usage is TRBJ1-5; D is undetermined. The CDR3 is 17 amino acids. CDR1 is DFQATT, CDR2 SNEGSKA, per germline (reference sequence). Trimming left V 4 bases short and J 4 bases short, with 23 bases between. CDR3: CSAKRGSEGRWNQPQHF. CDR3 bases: TGCAGTGCTAAGCGTGGGAGTGAGGGAAGGTGGAATCAGCCCCAGCATTTT.